Each of the 17 T cell receptor beta chains below was sequenced from the same sample in a study of identical twins. Each CDR3 protein is one row after TCRdb ran MiXCR on the 5' RACE reads. The data contain about 390,000 distinct CDR3 sequences, around 9.7% of them singletons. The sample comprised naive T cells sorted from blood. The receptor set was obtained from a woman aged 50 to 65 in good health.

This clonotype appeared many times. The V and J genes are TRBV15 and TRBJ1-4; D gene ambiguous. Trimming shortened V by 2 bases and J by 1 base, and 14 bases separated the two germline ends. Germline-derived CDR1 and CDR2 are LNHNV and YYDKDF (reference sequence). The CDR3 extends over 17 amino acids. The CDR3 nucleotides read TGTGCCACCAGCAGATCCCTGGGCCAGAAAACTAATGAAAAACTGTTTTTT. It yields the protein CATSRSLGQKTNEKLFF.

This rearrangement joins TRBV7-8 to TRBJ2-5; 8 bases are shared with TRBD2. With V trimmed by 8 bases and J by 6 bases, 17 bases remained unmatched. The CDR3 loop spans 16 amino acids. Germline V CDR1 and CDR2: SGHVS, FQNEAQ. The DNA for the CDR3 is TGTGCCAGCGGGCGGGGGGTCTCGGGGCCCGGTAAGACCCAGTACTTC. This sequence encodes CASGRGVSGPGKTQYF.

The chain combines TRBV12-3 or TRBV12-4 with TRBJ1-1; possible D gene TRBD1, 5 bases. V was pared by 7 bases and J by 0 bases, with 12 bases between. The CDR3 is 14 residues long. The CDR3 DNA is TGTGCCAGCAACGCAGGACACATGAACACTGAAGCTTTCTTT. This sequence encodes CASNAGHMNTEAFF.

This chain joins TRBV5-1 and TRBJ2-1; 8 positions match TRBD1. Trimming took 3 bases from V and 3 from J; bases not matched to a gene: 5. In germline, CDR1 is SGHRS, CDR2 YFSETQ. CDR3 length: 15 residues. CDR3 in DNA: TGCGCCAGCAGCTCCTCAGGGGGCGGCTACAATGAGCAGTTCTTC. Translating gives CASSSSGGGYNEQFF.

The chain has TRBV6-6 and TRBJ2-7, with 7 bases that match TRBD1. The germline V gene encodes CDR1 MNHNY and CDR2 SVGAGI (reference sequence). After removal of 6 bases from V and 1 base from J, the junction contained 6 bases not matched to a gene. The CDR3 is 14 amino acids. The CDR3, as DNA: TGTGCCAGCAGAGCCGGGACAGCATCCTACGAGCAGTACTTC. Its protein is CASRAGTASYEQYF.

This chain uses TRBV5-1 with TRBJ2-4, with D possibly TRBD1 on 6 matching bases. Trimming shortened V by 0 bases and J by 6 bases, and 22 bases separated the two germline ends. The CDR3 contains 18 residues. Germline V gene sequence: CDR1 SGHRS, CDR2 YFSETQ. In DNA, the CDR3 is TGCGCCAGCAGCTTGGTGGGGGCGCAGTCTATGTTTCCAAACATTCAGTACTTC. Its translation: CASSLVGAQSMFPNIQYF.

This clonotype was seen more than once but under ten times. The V call is TRBV11-3, the J call TRBJ2-1; D not resolved. The CDR3 has 15 residues. V dropped 5 bases and J dropped 2 bases, with 13 bases sitting between them. In germline, CDR1 is SGHNT, CDR2 YENEEA. CDR3 amino acids: CASSQAIRPYNEQFF. The CDR3 DNA follows: TGTGCCAGCAGCCAAGCGATTCGTCCCTACAATGAGCAGTTCTTC.

This clonotype was observed a few times. The rearrangement uses TRBV6-5 and TRBJ2-5, with D perhaps TRBD1 or TRBD2 (5 bases each). V was shortened by 2 bases and J by 1 base, with 17 bases between the two germline ends. Germline V gene lookup returns CDR1 MNHEY and CDR2 SVGAGI. The CDR3 loop spans 17 amino acids. In DNA, the CDR3 is TGTGCCAGCAGTTACCGATCACTAGGGACCATCCAAGAGACCCAGTACTTC. It encodes CASSYRSLGTIQETQYF.

J is TRBJ1-5 and V is TRBV7-9; D gene unclear. This CDR3 region has 14 residues. Germline V gene sequence: CDR1 SEHNR, CDR2 FQNEAQ (reference sequence). The germline V and J ends were trimmed by 4 bases and 6 bases, with 13 bases remaining between them. CDR3 coding DNA: TGTGCCAGCAGCTCCGGGGAAGGGTTTCAGCCCCAGCATTTT. It encodes CASSSGEGFQPQHF.

This clonotype appeared a few times. The CDR3 DNA follows: TGTGCCAGCAGTTTAGCGGGTGGGAGTGAGTTCTTC. It is translated as CASSLAGGSEFF. The chain joins TRBV12-3 or TRBV12-4 to TRBJ2-1; tentative D call: TRBD2 (5 bases). This CDR3 has 12 residues. V was trimmed by 0 bases and J by 14 bases, leaving 11 bases between them.

The rearrangement links TRBV6-5 to TRBJ1-5; no clear D gene. CDR1 is MNHEY and CDR2 is SVGAGI in the germline V gene. CDR3 length: 17 residues. V lost 5 bases and J 2 bases, leaving 19 bases between the germline ends. CDR3 nucleotide sequence: TGTGCCAGCAGTCCCTTGGGAGGGTCGGGCGGCAATCAGCCCCAGCATTTT. This gives the protein CASSPLGGSGGNQPQHF.

This clonotype appeared many times. This chain joins TRBV5-5 and TRBJ1-1; D gene ambiguous. CDR1 and CDR2 from the germline V gene are SGHKS and YYEKEE (reference sequence). Trimming left V 1 base short and J 10 bases short, with 11 bases between. This CDR3 is 12 amino acids long. The chain's CDR3 is CASSLSRLGAFF. CDR3 in DNA: TGTGCCAGCAGCTTGTCCAGACTAGGAGCTTTCTTT.

The chain joins TRBV20-1 to TRBJ2-6, with 8 bases aligning to TRBD1. The CDR3 totals 18 residues. Germline V gene data show CDR1 as DFQATT and CDR2 as SNEGSKA (reference sequence). Trimming cost V 3 bases and J 1 base; bases outside gene matches: 11. Here the CDR3 reads CSARETGERVSGANVLTF. The CDR3 region has the DNA TGCAGTGCTAGGGAGACAGGGGAGAGAGTATCTGGGGCCAACGTCCTGACTTTC.

Many counts were recorded for this clonotype. CDR3 DNA sequence: TGTGCCAGCAGTCCCGGGACAGGGGGCACAGATACGCAGTATTTT. This encodes CASSPGTGGTDTQYF. J is TRBJ2-3 and V is TRBV18, with 10 nucleotides matching TRBD1. The trim removed 8 bases at V and 1 base at J, leaving 6 bases unmatched. This CDR3 contains 15 residues. Germline-derived CDR1 and CDR2 are KGHSH and LQKENI. Full variable domain (remainder filled in from reference TRBV18 and TRBJ2-3): NAGVMQNPRHLVRRRGQEARLRCSPMKGHSHVYWYRQLPEEGLKFMVYLQKENIIDESGMPKERFSAEFPKEGPSILRIQQVVRGDSAAYFCASSPGTGGTDTQYFGPGTRLTVL.

The genes are TRBV12-3 or TRBV12-4 and TRBJ2-5; no definite D call. Trimming removed 1 base from V and 2 bases from J, with 14 bases in between. The CDR3 is made up of 16 amino acids. CDR3 loop: CASSLGQVRTQETQYF. CDR3 DNA sequence: TGTGCCAGCAGTTTAGGCCAAGTCCGTACTCAAGAGACCCAGTACTTC.

In its sample, this clonotype was seen many times. The chain carries TRBV29-1 and TRBJ2-1; 8 nucleotides align to TRBD1. Per germline, CDR1 SQVTM and CDR2 ANQGSEA. J gave up 2 bases and V 2 bases, and 11 bases lay outside the gene matches. The CDR3 totals 17 residues. The CDR3 loop is CSVEKRDRWETYNEQFF. Written as DNA, the CDR3 is TGCAGCGTTGAAAAAAGGGACAGGTGGGAAACCTACAATGAGCAGTTCTTC.

This rearrangement joins TRBV18 to TRBJ2-7, with 8 bases lining up with TRBD2. The CDR3 consists of 16 residues. The germline V gene encodes CDR1 KGHSH and CDR2 LQKENI. With V trimmed by 3 bases and J by 0 bases, 7 bases remained unmatched. The chain's CDR3 is CASSPFSGASSYEQYF. The CDR3 DNA is TGTGCCAGCTCACCCTTTAGCGGGGCAAGCTCCTACGAGCAGTACTTC.